The 16 T cell receptor beta chains reported below all come from one sample, sequenced in a study of blood T cell repertoires in COVID-19. TCRdb's copy holds only in-frame clones and misses some; the assay was immunoSEQ multiplex PCR. The data show tens of thousands of clones, around 90% seen once. The specimen was peripheral blood. The receptors stem from a man in his fifties or sixties with acute or convalescent COVID-19.

Only one count was recorded for this clone. The rearrangement links TRBV9 to TRBJ2-7; D remains unclear. The CDR3 is 12 amino acids. Germline lookup yields CDR1 SGDLS and CDR2 YYNGEE. Trimming shortened V by 0 bases and J by 2 bases, and 3 bases separated the two germline ends. The CDR3 loop reads CASSVVTYEQYF. CDR3 sequence (DNA): TGTGCCAGCAGCGTAGTAACCTACGAGCAGTACTTC.

This chain uses TRBV7-2 with TRBJ1-6; D is ambiguous. V was pared by 0 bases and J by 14 bases, with 14 bases between. The length of the CDR3 is 14 residues. Germline V gives CDR1 SGHTA, CDR2 FQGNSA. The CDR3 protein is CASSLAGREVTLHF. The CDR3 DNA reads as TGTGCCAGCAGCTTAGCGGGGAGGGAGGTAACCCTCCACTTT.

In this sample, this clone turned up a few times. The chain couples TRBV29-1 to TRBJ2-1; D may be TRBD2 (6 bases). With 6 bases removed from V and 3 bases from J, the gap between germline ends came to 21 bases. CDR1 is SQVTM, CDR2 ANQGSEA, per germline. This CDR3 is 16 amino acids long. The chain's CDR3 is CSVPTVGGENYNEQFF. In nucleotides, the CDR3 is TGCAGCGTCCCGACGGTAGGAGGGGAAAACTACAATGAGCAGTTCTTC.

V gene TRBV7-9 combines with J gene TRBJ2-1, with D uncertain. V lost 0 bases, J lost 7 bases, and 10 bases lay in between. The V gene's germline CDR1 is SEHNR and CDR2 FQNEAQ (reference sequence). The CDR3 runs to 14 residues. CDR3 loop: CASSLADSKNEQFF. In DNA, the CDR3 is TGTGCCAGCAGCTTAGCAGACTCCAAGAATGAGCAGTTCTTC.

The chain carries TRBV7-2 and TRBJ1-6, with D uncertain. Trimming removed 5 bases at V and 9 bases at J, with 14 bases between. Germline V gene sequence: CDR1 SGHTA, CDR2 FQGNSA. The CDR3 is 14 amino acids. The CDR3 region has the DNA TGTGCCAGCAGCCCCACGAGGGTGAGTTCACCCCTCCACTTT. This gives the protein CASSPTRVSSPLHF.

The genes are TRBV11-2 and TRBJ1-1, with no clear D. V dropped 5 bases and J dropped 1 base, with 8 bases sitting between them. CDR1 and CDR2 (germline): SGHAT, FQNNGV. The CDR3 is made up of 13 amino acids. The CDR3: CASSQERNTEAFF. The CDR3 DNA reads as TGTGCCAGCAGCCAAGAGAGGAACACTGAAGCTTTCTTT.

The genes are TRBV6-4 and TRBJ1-1; D unresolved. V was clipped by 3 bases and J by 0 bases, with 5 bases between them. The CDR3 covers 13 residues. CDR1 is MRHNA and CDR2 is SNTAGT in the germline V gene. The CDR3 is CASSEEMNTEAFF. The CDR3, as DNA: TGTGCCAGCAGTGAGGAGATGAACACTGAAGCTTTCTTT.

The CDR3 here is CASGPGREVHNEQFF. Here the CDR3 DNA reads TGTGCCAGTGGCCCCGGGAGGGAAGTCCACAATGAGCAGTTCTTC. The chain carries TRBV19 and TRBJ2-1; TRBD2 aligns across 8 bases. Germline trimming cut 8 bases from V and 5 bases from J; bases unmatched to any gene: 11. Germline CDR1 is LNHDA and CDR2 is SQIVND (reference sequence). CDR3 size: 15 residues.

The gene calls are TRBV11-2 and TRBJ2-1; 9 nucleotides line up with TRBD2. This CDR3 has 15 amino acids. Germline V gene data show CDR1 as SGHAT and CDR2 as FQNNGV. With V trimmed by 3 bases and J by 8 bases, 8 bases remained unmatched. CDR3 coding DNA: TGTGCCAGCAGCTTCCGCGGGACTAGCAGCTATGAGCAGTTCTTC. Residues: CASSFRGTSSYEQFF. The full variable domain, with the rest looked up from reference TRBV11-2 and TRBJ2-1, is EAGVAQSPRYKIIEKRQSVAFWCNPISGHATLYWYQQILGQGPKLLIQFQNNGVVDDSQLPKDRFSAERLKGVDSTLKIQPAKLEDSAVYLCASSFRGTSSYEQFFGPGTRLTVL.

The chain uses TRBV11-3 and TRBJ2-7, with D maybe TRBD2 (6 bases). From germline, CDR1 is SGHNT and CDR2 YENEEA. CDR3 size: 14 residues. The V gene lost 5 bases and the J gene lost 4 bases, with 15 bases spanning the gap. The CDR3 coding sequence is TGTGCCAGCAGCGAAGGAGGGCCTTATTACGAGCAGTACTTC. The encoded protein is CASSEGGPYYEQYF.

The chain employs TRBV18 and TRBJ1-3, with 10 positions matching TRBD1. The germline CDR1 and CDR2 sequences are KGHSH and LQKENI. Trimming at V came to 3 bases and at J to 0 bases, leaving 5 bases not matched to a gene. The CDR3 has 17 amino acids. CDR3 sequence reads: CASSPETGGNSGNTIYF. CDR3 DNA sequence: TGTGCCAGCTCACCCGAGACAGGGGGCAACTCTGGAAACACCATATATTTT.

The chain is built from TRBV7-2 and TRBJ1-2, with TRBD1 as a possible D gene (5 bases). Trimming pared 3 bases from V and 4 bases from J, leaving 12 bases between. The CDR3 sequence is 14 residues long. Germline loops: CDR1 SGHTA, CDR2 FQGNSA. The CDR3 coding sequence is TGTGCCAGCAGCTTTTGGGGGGAGGGCTATGGCTACACCTTC. This sequence encodes CASSFWGEGYGYTF.

The chain's CDR3 is CASSVTGNTEAFF. The CDR3 bases are TGTGCCAGCAGCGTGACAGGGAACACTGAAGCTTTCTTT. This chain connects TRBV12-3 or TRBV12-4 to TRBJ1-1, with a weak D call TRBD1 (6 bases). CDR3 length: 13 residues. The V gene lost 6 bases and the J gene lost 1 base, with 9 bases spanning the gap.

This clone has a single count. The chain has TRBV4-3 and TRBJ2-3, with D tentatively TRBD2 (7 bases). The CDR3 covers 16 residues. CDR1 and CDR2 from the germline V gene are LGHNA and YSLEER. V gave up 0 bases and J gave up 5 bases, with 15 bases separating them. CDR3 region: CASSQDLGGARDTQYF. The CDR3 DNA is TGCGCCAGCAGCCAAGATCTAGGGGGGGCCCGAGATACGCAGTATTTT.

V and J are TRBV2 and TRBJ2-3; 9 nucleotides align to TRBD2. Germline assignment: CDR1 SNHLY and CDR2 FYNNEI. The CDR3 covers 16 residues. The ends lost 4 bases at V and 4 bases at J; junction bases unmatched: 9. The CDR3 sequence: CASSGSSGRLSDTQYF. CDR3 coding DNA: TGTGCCAGCAGTGGGAGTAGCGGGAGATTGTCAGATACGCAGTATTTT. Supplemented by reference TRBV2 and TRBJ2-3, the full variable domain reads EPEVTQTPSHQVTQMGQEVILRCVPISNHLYFYWYRQILGQKVEFLVSFYNNEISEKSEIFDDQFSVERPDGSNFTLKIRSTKLEDSAMYFCASSGSSGRLSDTQYFGPGTRLTVL.

This rearrangement joins TRBV5-5 to TRBJ1-1; TRBD1 aligns across 10 bases. V lost 4 bases to trimming and J lost 10 bases; unmatched junction nucleotides: 13. Germline-derived CDR1 and CDR2 are SGHKS and YYEKEE (reference sequence). CDR3 size: 15 residues. The CDR3 sequence: CASSVGTGAEGVAFF. The CDR3 DNA sequence: TGTGCCAGCAGCGTTGGGACAGGGGCCGAAGGAGTAGCTTTCTTT.